This T cell receptor (beta chain) was recovered during a study of blood T cell repertoires in COVID-19. Study overall: Acute-phase and convalescent COVID-19 samples originated in the United States, Italy and Spain.

Patients at the Seattle site were enrolled during active infection and followed longitudinally. Source study methods: Amplifying reference gene primers gave estimates of nucleated cell counts. The protocol was immunoSEQ multiplex PCR, while the TCRdb copy is restricted to in-frame clones and leaves out a portion. From that table come the V and J calls and clone size; the DNA was used to work out D and trimming. The repertoire has about 390,000 clones, 70% to 90% of them found once; the top ten carry about 2.5%. Germline V gene sequence: CDR1 LNHDA, CDR2 SQIVND (reference sequence). The trim removed 9 bases at V and 6 bases at J, leaving 5 bases unmatched. This CDR3 contains 14 residues.

What was sequenced was peripheral blood. The sequence was obtained from a woman in her sixties with COVID-19, enrolled during active disease. The genes are TRBV19 and TRBJ2-2; 12 bases map to TRBD1. CDR3 in amino acids: CASRGQGAAGELFF. The CDR3, as DNA: TGTGCCAGCCGGGGACAGGGGGCCGCCGGGGAGCTGTTTTTT.